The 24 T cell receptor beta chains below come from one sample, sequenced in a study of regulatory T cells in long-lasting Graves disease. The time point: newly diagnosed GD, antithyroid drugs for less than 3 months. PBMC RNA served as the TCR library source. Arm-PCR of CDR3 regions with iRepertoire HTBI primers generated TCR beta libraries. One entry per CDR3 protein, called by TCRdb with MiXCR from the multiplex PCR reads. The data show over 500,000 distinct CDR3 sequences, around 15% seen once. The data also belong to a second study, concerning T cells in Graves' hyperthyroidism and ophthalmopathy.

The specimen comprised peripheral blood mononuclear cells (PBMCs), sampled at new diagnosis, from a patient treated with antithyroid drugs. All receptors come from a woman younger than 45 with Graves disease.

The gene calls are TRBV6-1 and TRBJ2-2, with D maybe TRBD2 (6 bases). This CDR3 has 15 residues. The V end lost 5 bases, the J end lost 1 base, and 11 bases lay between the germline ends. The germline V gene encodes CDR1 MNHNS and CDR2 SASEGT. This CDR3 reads CASSRGGRNTGELFF. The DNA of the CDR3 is TGTGCCAGCAGTAGGGGAGGCCGGAACACCGGGGAGCTGTTTTTT.

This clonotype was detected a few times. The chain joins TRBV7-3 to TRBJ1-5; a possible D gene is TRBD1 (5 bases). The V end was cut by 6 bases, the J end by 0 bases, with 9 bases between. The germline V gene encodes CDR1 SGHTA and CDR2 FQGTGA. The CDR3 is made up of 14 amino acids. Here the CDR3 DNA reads TGTGCCAGCAGGGGGCCTTATAGCAATCAGCCCCAGCATTTT. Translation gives CASRGPYSNQPQHF.

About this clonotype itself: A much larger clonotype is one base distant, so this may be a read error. The CDR3 sequence: CASSPLTLGDNYGYTF. CDR3 nucleotides: TGTGCCAGCAGTCCACTCACACTTGGGGATAACTATGGCTACACCTTC. The chain combines TRBV6-1 with TRBJ1-2, with no clear D. Germline-derived CDR1 and CDR2 are MNHNS and SASEGT. Trimming removed 5 bases from V and 1 base from J, with 17 bases in between. The CDR3 sequence is 16 residues long.

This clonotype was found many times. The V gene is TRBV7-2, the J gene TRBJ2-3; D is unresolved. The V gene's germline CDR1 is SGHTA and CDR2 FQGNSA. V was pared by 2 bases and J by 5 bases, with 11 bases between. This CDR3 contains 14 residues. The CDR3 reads CASSLSRLQDTQYF. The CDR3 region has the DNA TGTGCCAGCAGCTTATCTAGACTCCAAGATACGCAGTATTTT.

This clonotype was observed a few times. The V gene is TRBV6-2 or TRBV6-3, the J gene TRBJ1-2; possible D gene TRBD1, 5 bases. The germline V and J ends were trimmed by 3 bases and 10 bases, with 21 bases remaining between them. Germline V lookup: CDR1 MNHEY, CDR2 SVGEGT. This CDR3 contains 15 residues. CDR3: CASSYRGATIQYYTF. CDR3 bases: TGTGCCAGCAGTTATAGGGGCGCGACAATTCAATACTACACCTTC.

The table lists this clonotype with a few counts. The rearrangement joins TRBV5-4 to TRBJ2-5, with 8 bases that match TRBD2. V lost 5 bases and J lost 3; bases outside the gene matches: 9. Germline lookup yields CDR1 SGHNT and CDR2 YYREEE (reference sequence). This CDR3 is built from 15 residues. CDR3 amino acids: CASRSGLEGKETQYF. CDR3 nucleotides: TGTGCCAGCAGATCGGGACTAGAAGGAAAAGAGACCCAGTACTTC.

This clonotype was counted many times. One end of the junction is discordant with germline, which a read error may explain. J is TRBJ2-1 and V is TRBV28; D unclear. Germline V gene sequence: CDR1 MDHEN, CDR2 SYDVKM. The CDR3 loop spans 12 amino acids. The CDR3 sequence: CASSIKSANGVF. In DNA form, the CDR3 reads TGTGCCAGCAGTATAAAATCGGCGAATGGAGTCTTC.

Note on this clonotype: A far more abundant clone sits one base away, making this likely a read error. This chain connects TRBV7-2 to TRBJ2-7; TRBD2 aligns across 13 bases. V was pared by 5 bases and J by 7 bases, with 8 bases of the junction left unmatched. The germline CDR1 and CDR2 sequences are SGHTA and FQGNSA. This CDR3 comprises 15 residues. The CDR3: CASSTTSGRYNEQYF. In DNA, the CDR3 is TGTGCCAGCAGCACGACTAGCGGGAGGTACAATGAGCAGTACTTC. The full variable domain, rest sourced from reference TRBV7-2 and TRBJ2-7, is GAGVSQSPSNKVTEKGKDVELRCDPISGHTALYWYRQSLGQGLEFLIYFQGNSAPDKSGLPSDRFSAERTGGSVSTLTIQRTQQEDSAVYLCASSTTSGRYNEQYFGPGTRLTVT.

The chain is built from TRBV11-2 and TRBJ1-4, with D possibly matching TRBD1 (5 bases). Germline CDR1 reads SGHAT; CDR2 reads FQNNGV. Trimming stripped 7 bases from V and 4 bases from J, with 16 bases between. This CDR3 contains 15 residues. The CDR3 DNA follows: TGTGCCAGCAACCCAGTTGGGGGTTATAATGAAAAACTGTTTTTT. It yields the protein CASNPVGGYNEKLFF.

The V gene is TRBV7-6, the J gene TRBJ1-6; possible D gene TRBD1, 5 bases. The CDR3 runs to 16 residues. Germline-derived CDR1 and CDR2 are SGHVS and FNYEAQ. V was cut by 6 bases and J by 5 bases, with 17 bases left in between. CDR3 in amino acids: CASREYRDSNNSPLHF. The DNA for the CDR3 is TGTGCCAGCAGAGAGTACCGGGACTCAAATAATTCACCCCTCCACTTT.

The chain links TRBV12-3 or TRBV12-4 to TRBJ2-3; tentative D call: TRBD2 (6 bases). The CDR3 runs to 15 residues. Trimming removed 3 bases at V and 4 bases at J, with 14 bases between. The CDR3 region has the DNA TGTGCCAGCAGTTTCCCCCGCGGGAATGCAGATACGCAGTATTTT. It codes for CASSFPRGNADTQYF.

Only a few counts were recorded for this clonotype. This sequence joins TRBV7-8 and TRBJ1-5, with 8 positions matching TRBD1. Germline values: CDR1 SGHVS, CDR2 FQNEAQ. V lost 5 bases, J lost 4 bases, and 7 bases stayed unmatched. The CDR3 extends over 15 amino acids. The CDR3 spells CASSPETGVNQPQHF. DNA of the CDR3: TGTGCCAGCAGCCCAGAGACAGGGGTTAATCAGCCCCAGCATTTT.

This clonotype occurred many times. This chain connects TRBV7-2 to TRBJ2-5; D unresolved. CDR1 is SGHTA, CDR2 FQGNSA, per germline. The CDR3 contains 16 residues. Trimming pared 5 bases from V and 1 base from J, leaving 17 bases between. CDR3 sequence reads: CASSDNSWRIQETQYF. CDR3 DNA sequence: TGTGCCAGCAGCGATAACTCATGGCGAATCCAAGAGACCCAGTACTTC.

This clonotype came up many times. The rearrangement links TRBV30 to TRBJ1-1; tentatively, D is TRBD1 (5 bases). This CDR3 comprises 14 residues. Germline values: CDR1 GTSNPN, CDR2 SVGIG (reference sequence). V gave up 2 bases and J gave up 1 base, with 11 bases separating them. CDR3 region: CAWSHGAANTEAFF. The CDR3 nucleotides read TGTGCCTGGAGTCACGGGGCCGCGAACACTGAAGCTTTCTTT.

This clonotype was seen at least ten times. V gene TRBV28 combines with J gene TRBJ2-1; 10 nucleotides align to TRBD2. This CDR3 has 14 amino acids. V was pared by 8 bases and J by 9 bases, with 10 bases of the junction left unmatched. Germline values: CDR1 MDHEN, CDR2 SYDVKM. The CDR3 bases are TGTGCCAGCGGAAAGCTAGCGGGAGTAGGTGAGCAGTTCTTC. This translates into CASGKLAGVGEQFF.

CDR3: CSAKGQLQPFNYGYTF. The CDR3 nucleotides read TGCAGTGCTAAGGGACAACTCCAACCCTTCAACTATGGCTACACCTTC. The genes are TRBV20-1 and TRBJ1-2, with D possibly being TRBD1 (6 bases). Germline CDR1 reads DFQATT; CDR2 reads SNEGSKA (reference sequence). The V gene lost 4 bases and the J gene lost 2 bases, with 20 bases spanning the gap. CDR3 size: 16 residues.

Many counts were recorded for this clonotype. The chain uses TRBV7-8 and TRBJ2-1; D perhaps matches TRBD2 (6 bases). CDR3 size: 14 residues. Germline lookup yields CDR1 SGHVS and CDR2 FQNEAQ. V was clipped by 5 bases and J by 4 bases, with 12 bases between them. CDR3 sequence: CASSPGTFYNEQFF. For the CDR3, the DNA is TGTGCCAGCAGCCCCGGGACTTTTTACAATGAGCAGTTCTTC. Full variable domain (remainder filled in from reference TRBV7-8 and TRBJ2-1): GAGVSQSPRYKVAKRGQDVALRCDPISGHVSLFWYQQALGQGPEFLTYFQNEAQLDKSGLPSDRFFAERPEGSVSTLKIQRTQQEDSAVYLCASSPGTFYNEQFFGPGTRLTVL.

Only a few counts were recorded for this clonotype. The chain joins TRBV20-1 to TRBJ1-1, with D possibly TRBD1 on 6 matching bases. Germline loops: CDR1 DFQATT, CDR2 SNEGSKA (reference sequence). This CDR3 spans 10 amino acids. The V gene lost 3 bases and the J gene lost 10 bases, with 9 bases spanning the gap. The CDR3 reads CSASTGAAFF. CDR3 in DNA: TGCAGTGCTAGTACGGGGGCAGCTTTCTTT.

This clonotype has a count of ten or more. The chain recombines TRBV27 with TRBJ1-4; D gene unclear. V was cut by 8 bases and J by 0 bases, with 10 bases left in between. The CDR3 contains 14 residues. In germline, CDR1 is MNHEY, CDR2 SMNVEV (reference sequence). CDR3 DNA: TGTGCCAGCGGACTATATGCAACTAATGAAAAACTGTTTTTT. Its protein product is CASGLYATNEKLFF.

The CDR3 nucleotides are TGCGCCAGCAGCACCAGGACAGGGGACGGGCAGTACTTC. The encoded protein is CASSTRTGDGQYF. The chain joins TRBV5-1 to TRBJ2-7; 9 bases map to TRBD1. The J segment lost 9 bases and the V segment lost 4 bases, leaving 8 bases of the junction unmatched. Looked up from germline, CDR1 is SGHRS and CDR2 is YFSETQ. This CDR3 has 13 residues.

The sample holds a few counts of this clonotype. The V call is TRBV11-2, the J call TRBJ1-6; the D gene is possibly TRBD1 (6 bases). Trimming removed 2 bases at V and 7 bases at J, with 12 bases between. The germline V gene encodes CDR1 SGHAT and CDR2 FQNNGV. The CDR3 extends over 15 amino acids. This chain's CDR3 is CASSLTGLENSPLHF. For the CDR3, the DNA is TGTGCCAGCAGCTTAACAGGGCTGGAGAATTCACCCCTCCACTTT.

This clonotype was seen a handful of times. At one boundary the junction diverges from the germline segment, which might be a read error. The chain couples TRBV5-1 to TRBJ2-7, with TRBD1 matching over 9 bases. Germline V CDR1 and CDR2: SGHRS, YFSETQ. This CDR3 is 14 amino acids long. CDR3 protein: CASSLGDRAYEQYF. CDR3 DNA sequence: TGTGCCAGCAGTTTAGGGGACAGGGCGTACGAGCAGTACTTC.

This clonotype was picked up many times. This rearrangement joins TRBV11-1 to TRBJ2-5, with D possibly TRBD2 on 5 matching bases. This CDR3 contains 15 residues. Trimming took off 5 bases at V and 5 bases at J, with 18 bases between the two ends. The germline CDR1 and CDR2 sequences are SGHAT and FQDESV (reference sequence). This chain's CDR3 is CASSRVGSLEETQYF. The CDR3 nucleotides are TGTGCCAGCAGCAGGGTAGGGAGCCTAGAGGAGACCCAGTACTTC.

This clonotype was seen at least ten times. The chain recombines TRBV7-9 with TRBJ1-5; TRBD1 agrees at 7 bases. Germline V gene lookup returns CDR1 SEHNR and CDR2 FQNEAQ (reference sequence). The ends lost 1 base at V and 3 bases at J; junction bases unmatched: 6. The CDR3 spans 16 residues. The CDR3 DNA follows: TGTGCCAGCAGCTTAGGTCTGGGGACAGACAATCAGCCCCAGCATTTT. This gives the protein CASSLGLGTDNQPQHF. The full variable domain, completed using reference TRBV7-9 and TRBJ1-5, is DTGVSQNPRHKITKRGQNVTFRCDPISEHNRLYWYRQTLGQGPEFLTYFQNEAQLEKSRLLSDRFSAERPKGSFSTLEIQRTEQGDSAMYLCASSLGLGTDNQPQHFGDGTRLSIL.